This TCR beta chain is drawn from a study of T cell repertoires in cytomegalovirus infection. Study information: The study used recently identified HLA-C-restricted and well-studied HLA-B-restricted CMV epitopes. Evidence of both CMV infection and a matching HLA type came from public TCR beta signatures. General study findings and limits: Cumulated frequencies of public TCR beta families served to identify carriers of CMV plus the relevant HLA. HLA-C-restricted TCR beta clonotypes specific for CMV led the ex vivo response.

Germline CDR1 MNHEY, CDR2 SVGEGT. V was pared by 7 bases and J by 6 bases, with 18 bases between. The CDR3 loop spans 14 amino acids. Comment on this clonotype: Its antigen remains unidentified.

In TCRdb, the reads were re-called with MiXCR into one record per CDR3 protein. Of approximately 150,000 distinct CDR3 sequences in the sample, 20% to 25% are singletons; the top ten hold 20% to 30%. The clonotype was recovered from a human donor in good health (CMV status not recorded). Some clones in this sample may be carry-over from other donors' samples. This rearrangement joins TRBV6-2 or TRBV6-3 to TRBJ1-2; no definite D call. This material consisted of CD8+ T cells from cultured PBMCs, taken from culture after CMV antigen stimulation. The CDR3: CASTPRTYVDGYTF. Here the CDR3 DNA reads TGTGCCAGCACTCCTAGGACCTATGTGGATGGCTACACCTTC.